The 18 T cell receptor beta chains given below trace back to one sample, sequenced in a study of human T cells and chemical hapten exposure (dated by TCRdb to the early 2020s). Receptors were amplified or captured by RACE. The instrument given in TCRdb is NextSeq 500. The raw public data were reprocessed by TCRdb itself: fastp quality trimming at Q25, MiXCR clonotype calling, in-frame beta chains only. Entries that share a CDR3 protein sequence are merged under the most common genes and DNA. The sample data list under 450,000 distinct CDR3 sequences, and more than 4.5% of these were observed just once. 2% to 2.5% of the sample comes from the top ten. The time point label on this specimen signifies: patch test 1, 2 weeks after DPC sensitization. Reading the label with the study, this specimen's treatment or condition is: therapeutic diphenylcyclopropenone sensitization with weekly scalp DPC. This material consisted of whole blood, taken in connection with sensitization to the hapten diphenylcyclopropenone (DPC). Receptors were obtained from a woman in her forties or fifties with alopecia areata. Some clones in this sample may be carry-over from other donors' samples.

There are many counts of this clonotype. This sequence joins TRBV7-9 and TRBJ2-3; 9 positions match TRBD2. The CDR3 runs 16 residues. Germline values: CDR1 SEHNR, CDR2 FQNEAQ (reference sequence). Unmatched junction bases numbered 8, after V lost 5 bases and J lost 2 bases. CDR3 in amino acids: CASSGFLAGLTDTQYF. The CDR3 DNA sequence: TGTGCCAGCAGCGGGTTCCTAGCGGGGCTCACAGATACGCAGTATTTT.

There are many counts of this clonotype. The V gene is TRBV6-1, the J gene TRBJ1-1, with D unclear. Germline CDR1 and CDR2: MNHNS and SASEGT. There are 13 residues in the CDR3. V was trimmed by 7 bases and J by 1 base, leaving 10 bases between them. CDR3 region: CASIKVRNTEAFF. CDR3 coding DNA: TGTGCCAGCATTAAAGTTAGGAACACTGAAGCTTTCTTT.

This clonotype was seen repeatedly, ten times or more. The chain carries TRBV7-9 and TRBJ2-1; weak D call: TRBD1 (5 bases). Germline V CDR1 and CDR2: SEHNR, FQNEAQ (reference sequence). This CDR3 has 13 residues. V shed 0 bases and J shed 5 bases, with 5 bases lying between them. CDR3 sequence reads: CASSLAGHNEQFF. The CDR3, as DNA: TGTGCCAGCAGCTTAGCGGGGCACAATGAGCAGTTCTTC.

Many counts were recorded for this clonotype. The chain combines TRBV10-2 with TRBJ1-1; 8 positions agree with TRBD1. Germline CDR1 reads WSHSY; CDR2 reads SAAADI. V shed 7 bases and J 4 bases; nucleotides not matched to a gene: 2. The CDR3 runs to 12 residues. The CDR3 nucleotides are TGCGCCAGCACTGACAGGGGCACTGAAGCTTTCTTT. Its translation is CASTDRGTEAFF.

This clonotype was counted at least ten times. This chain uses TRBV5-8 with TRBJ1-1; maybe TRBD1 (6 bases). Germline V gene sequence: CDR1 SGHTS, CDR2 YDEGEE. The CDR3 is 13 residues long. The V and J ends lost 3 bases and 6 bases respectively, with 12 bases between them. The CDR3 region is CASSYRAGAEAFF. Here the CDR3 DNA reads TGTGCCAGCAGCTACAGGGCGGGGGCTGAAGCTTTCTTT.

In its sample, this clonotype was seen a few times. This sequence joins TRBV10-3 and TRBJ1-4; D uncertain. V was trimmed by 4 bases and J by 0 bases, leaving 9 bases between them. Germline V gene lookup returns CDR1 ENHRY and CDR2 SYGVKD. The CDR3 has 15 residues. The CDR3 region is CAISGGVATNEKLFF. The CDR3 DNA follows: TGTGCCATCAGTGGAGGAGTTGCAACTAATGAAAAACTGTTTTTT.

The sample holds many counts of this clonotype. The CDR3 region is CASELSGANVLTF. The CDR3 DNA reads TGTGCCAGCGAGCTTTCCGGGGCCAACGTCCTGACTTTC. The chain recombines TRBV7-2 with TRBJ2-6; D unresolved. V shed 8 bases and J shed 4 bases, with 9 bases lying between them. CDR3 length equals 13 residues. Germline loops: CDR1 SGHTA, CDR2 FQGNSA.

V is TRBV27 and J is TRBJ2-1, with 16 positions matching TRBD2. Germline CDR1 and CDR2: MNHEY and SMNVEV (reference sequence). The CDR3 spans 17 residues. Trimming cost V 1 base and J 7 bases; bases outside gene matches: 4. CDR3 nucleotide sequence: TGTGCCAGCAGTTTATGGGGACTAGCGGGAGGGAGGAATGAGCAGTTCTTC. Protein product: CASSLWGLAGGRNEQFF.

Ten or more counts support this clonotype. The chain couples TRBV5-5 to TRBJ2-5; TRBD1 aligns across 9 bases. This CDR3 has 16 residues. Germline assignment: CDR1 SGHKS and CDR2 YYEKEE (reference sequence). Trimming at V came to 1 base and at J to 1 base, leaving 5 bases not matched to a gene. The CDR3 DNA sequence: TGTGCCAGCAGCTTGTCCGGGACAGGGTCCCAAGAGACCCAGTACTTC. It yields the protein CASSLSGTGSQETQYF. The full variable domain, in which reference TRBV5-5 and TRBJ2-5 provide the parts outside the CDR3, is DAGVTQSPTHLIKTRGQQVTLRCSPISGHKSVSWYQQVLGQGPQFIFQYYEKEERGRGNFPDRFSARQFPNYSSELNVNALLLGDSALYLCASSLSGTGSQETQYFGPGTRLLVL.

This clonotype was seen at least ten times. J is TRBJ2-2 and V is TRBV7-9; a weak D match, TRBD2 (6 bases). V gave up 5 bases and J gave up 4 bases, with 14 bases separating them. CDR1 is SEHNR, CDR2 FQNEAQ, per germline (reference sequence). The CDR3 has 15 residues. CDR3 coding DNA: TGTGCCAGCAGCGCGACCCGGGACTTCACCGGGGAGCTGTTTTTT. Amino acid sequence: CASSATRDFTGELFF.

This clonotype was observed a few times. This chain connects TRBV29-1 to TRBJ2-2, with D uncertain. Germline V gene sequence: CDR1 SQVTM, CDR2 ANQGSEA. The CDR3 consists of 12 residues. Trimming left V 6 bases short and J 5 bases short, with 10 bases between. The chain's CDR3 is CSVRPETGELFF. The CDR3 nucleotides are TGCAGCGTCAGACCAGAGACCGGGGAGCTGTTTTTT.

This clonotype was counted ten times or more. As DNA, the CDR3 is TGTGCCAGCAGCTTAGCGTGGACAGGGAAGAACTATGGCTACACCTTC. Protein sequence: CASSLAWTGKNYGYTF. The chain carries TRBV7-9 and TRBJ1-2; 8 positions match TRBD1. The CDR3 loop spans 16 amino acids. V dropped 0 bases and J dropped 2; count of bases not matched to a gene: 5. Germline values: CDR1 SEHNR, CDR2 FQNEAQ (reference sequence).

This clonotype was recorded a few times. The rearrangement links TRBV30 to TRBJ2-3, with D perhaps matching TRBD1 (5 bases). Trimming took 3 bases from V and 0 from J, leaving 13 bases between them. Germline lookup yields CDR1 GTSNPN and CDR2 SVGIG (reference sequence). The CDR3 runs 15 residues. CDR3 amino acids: CAWSKWGGSTDTQYF. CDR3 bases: TGTGCCTGGAGCAAGTGGGGCGGTAGCACAGATACGCAGTATTTT.

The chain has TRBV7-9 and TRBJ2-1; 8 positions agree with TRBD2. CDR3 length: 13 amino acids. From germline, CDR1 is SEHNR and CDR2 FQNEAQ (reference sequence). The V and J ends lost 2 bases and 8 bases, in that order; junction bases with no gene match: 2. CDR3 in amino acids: CASSLTGGYEQFF. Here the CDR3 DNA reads TGTGCCAGCAGCTTAACGGGAGGGTATGAGCAGTTCTTC.

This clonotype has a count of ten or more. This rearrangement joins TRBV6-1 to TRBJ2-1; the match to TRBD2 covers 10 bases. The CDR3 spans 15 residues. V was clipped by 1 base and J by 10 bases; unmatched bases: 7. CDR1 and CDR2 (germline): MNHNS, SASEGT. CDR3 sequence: CASSEGLAGVGEQFF. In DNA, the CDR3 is TGTGCCAGCAGTGAAGGGCTAGCGGGGGTGGGGGAGCAGTTCTTC.

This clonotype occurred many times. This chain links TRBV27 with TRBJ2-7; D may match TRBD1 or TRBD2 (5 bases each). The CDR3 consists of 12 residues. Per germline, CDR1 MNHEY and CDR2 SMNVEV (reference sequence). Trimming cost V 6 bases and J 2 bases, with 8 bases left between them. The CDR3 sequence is CASSRGPYEQYF. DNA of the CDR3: TGTGCCAGCAGCCGGGGACCCTACGAGCAGTACTTC.

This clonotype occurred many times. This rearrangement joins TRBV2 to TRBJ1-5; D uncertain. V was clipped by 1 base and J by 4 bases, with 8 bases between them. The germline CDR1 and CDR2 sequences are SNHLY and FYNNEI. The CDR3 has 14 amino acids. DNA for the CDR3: TGTGCCAGCAGTGAAGAATGGGAGAATCAGCCCCAGCATTTT. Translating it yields CASSEEWENQPQHF.

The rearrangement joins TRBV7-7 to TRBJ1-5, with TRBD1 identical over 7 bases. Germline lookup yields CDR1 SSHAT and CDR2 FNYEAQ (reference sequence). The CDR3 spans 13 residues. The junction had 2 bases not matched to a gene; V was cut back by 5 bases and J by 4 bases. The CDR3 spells CASSKDRNQPQHF. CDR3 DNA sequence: TGTGCCAGCAGCAAGGACAGGAATCAGCCCCAGCATTTT.